This T cell receptor beta chain was documented in a study of shared clonotypes between healthy human individuals. At the level of the study: Researchers drew samples from two women and a few men aged 18 to 49. Study outcomes and limitations: Tissues were not sampled, only blood, and their repertoires likely differ. Clonotypes that were shared across a handful of donors made up around 5% of naive CD4 clonotypes.

Sequencing used immunoSEQ multiplex PCR; TCRdb keeps in-frame clones, though not all of them. This sample has about 2.3 million clones, with approximately 95% found just once. CD4+ cell separation produced CD45RA+ naive and CD45RA-negative memory subsets. In regard to this clone: Its antigen is as yet unknown. Other DNA sequences in this specimen translate into the identical CDR3.

V was cut by 3 bases and J by 3 bases, with 6 bases left in between. The CDR3 is 12 amino acids. Germline V gives CDR1 SNHLY, CDR2 FYNNEI. The source of this sequence is a man aged 18 to 29 in good health. Some clones in this sample may be carry-over from other donors' samples. The V and J genes are TRBV2 and TRBJ2-7; D unclear. The sequencing sample was made of naive CD4+ T cells from PBMCs. Subset of the sample: CD45RA+ positively selected. This chain's CDR3 is CASSDWGYEQYF. The CDR3 DNA follows: TGTGCCAGCAGTGATTGGGGCTACGAGCAGTACTTC.